This T cell receptor (beta chain) was identified during a study of beta chain features in type 1 diabetes. Germline V gene data show CDR1 as SNHLY and CDR2 as FYNNEI. V shed 8 bases and J shed 4 bases, with 9 bases lying between them. The CDR3 loop spans 12 amino acids. There are a few counts of this clone. The antigen is undetermined. CD45RO/CCR7/CD25/CD127/CD95/CD27 separated CD4+ naive, central memory, regulatory and stem cell-like memory cells by sorting. Study-wide points: Naive, central memory and Treg TCRB repertoires appeared more alike in patients than in healthy donors. The study found moderately but significantly shorter TCRB CDR3s in all four CD4+ subsets of Type 1 diabetes patients.

What was sequenced were expressed TCRB transcripts, since all of the isolated RNA had been reverse transcribed. This table comes from immunoSEQ multiplex PCR, and its TCRdb copy is limited to in-frame clones, with some not included. In the table there are 160,000 or so clones, roughly 9.1% of which are singletons. The chain has TRBV2 and TRBJ1-3, with unresolved D. Sample: central memory CD4+ T cells from blood. The TCR originated in a woman aged 18-29 years in good health. The CDR3 here is CASVWAGNTIYF. The CDR3 region has the DNA TGTGCCAGCGTCTGGGCCGGAAACACCATATATTTT.